The 25 T cell receptor beta chains below come from one sample, sequenced in a study of cytomegalovirus exposure and HLA in healthy donors. The PCR made use of 60 Vbeta and 13 Jbeta primers. TCRdb keeps only in-frame clones here, not all; method: immunoSEQ multiplex PCR. The table records roughly 90,000 clones, approximately 80% of them present only once. Sequencing was carried out using PBMCs. The receptors stem from a man in his thirties or forties in good health and CMV-seropositive.

V gene TRBV6-1 combines with J gene TRBJ2-1; TRBD2 matches at 9 bases. Trimming took 1 base from V and 9 from J; bases not matched to a gene: 10. The V gene's germline CDR1 is MNHNS and CDR2 SASEGT. CDR3 length: 16 residues. CDR3 loop: CASSEGNSGSRSEQFF. As DNA, the CDR3 is TGTGCCAGCAGTGAAGGTAATAGCGGGAGTCGGAGTGAGCAGTTCTTC.

V gene TRBV4-3 combines with J gene TRBJ1-6; 7 bases align to TRBD1. Germline CDR1 and CDR2: LGHNA and YSLEER. This CDR3 comprises 18 residues. V trimming: 1 base; J trimming: 0 bases; junction bases outside the gene matches: 6. CDR3 in DNA: TGCGCCAGCAGCCAAGCGAGACAGGGAAGCTCCTATAATTCACCCCTCCACTTT. This sequence encodes CASSQARQGSSYNSPLHF.

This chain joins TRBV7-6 and TRBJ2-2, with 12 bases fitting TRBD2. Germline CDR1 reads SGHVS; CDR2 reads FNYEAQ. This CDR3 comprises 18 residues. V lost 5 bases to trimming and J lost 4 bases; unmatched junction nucleotides: 11. CDR3 sequence reads: CASSLRTSGILSTGELFF. Here the CDR3 DNA reads TGTGCCAGCAGCCTAAGGACTAGCGGGATTCTAAGCACCGGGGAGCTGTTTTTT.

This chain uses TRBV5-4 with TRBJ1-2; D ambiguous. Trimming stripped 0 bases from V and 6 bases from J, with 12 bases between. The CDR3 has 14 residues. From germline, CDR1 is SGHNT and CDR2 YYREEE (reference sequence). CDR3: CASSLEPRPDGYTF. Here the CDR3 DNA reads TGTGCCAGCAGCTTGGAACCGCGGCCCGATGGCTACACCTTC. The whole variable domain, filled in from reference TRBV5-4 and TRBJ1-2, reads ETGVTQSPTHLIKTRGQQVTLRCSSQSGHNTVSWYQQALGQGPQFIFQYYREEENGRGNFPPRFSGLQFPNYSSELNVNALELDDSALYLCASSLEPRPDGYTFGSGTRLTVV.

The chain carries TRBV9 and TRBJ2-1; TRBD1 aligns across 8 bases. The V and J ends lost 0 bases and 8 bases, in that order; junction bases with no gene match: 4. Germline V gives CDR1 SGDLS, CDR2 YYNGEE. The length of the CDR3 is 14 residues. For the CDR3, the DNA is TGTGCCAGCAGCGTAGCCTACAGGGGGGATGAGCAGTTCTTC. Amino acids: CASSVAYRGDEQFF.

The V and J genes are TRBV28 and TRBJ2-7; D perhaps matches TRBD1 (6 bases). Between the trimmed V and J ends, which lost 4 bases and 5 bases, there was a span of 15 bases. CDR3 length: 14 residues. CDR1 is MDHEN, CDR2 SYDVKM, per germline. The CDR3, as DNA: TGTGCCAGCAGTTATGATGACAGGCGAAACGAGCAGTACTTC. Protein product: CASSYDDRRNEQYF.

The chain has TRBV7-9 and TRBJ2-2; 10 bases align to TRBD2. CDR1 and CDR2 from the germline V gene are SEHNR and FQNEAQ (reference sequence). The J segment lost 2 bases and the V segment lost 5 bases, leaving 5 bases of the junction unmatched. The CDR3 sequence is 16 residues long. The CDR3 DNA reads as TGTGCCAGCAGCCCTAGCGGGAGCGGAAACACCGGGGAGCTGTTTTTT. It yields the protein CASSPSGSGNTGELFF.

J is TRBJ1-6 and V is TRBV4-1; possibly TRBD1 for D (6 bases). Deletions cut 2 bases from V and 6 bases from J, with 14 bases between. Germline V gene data show CDR1 as MGHRA and CDR2 as YSYEKL. The CDR3 extends over 16 amino acids. CDR3 in amino acids: CASSQSGTTANSPLHF. The CDR3 coding sequence is TGCGCCAGCAGCCAATCCGGGACAACGGCTAATTCACCCCTCCACTTT.

The genes are TRBV6-6 and TRBJ1-1; D gene unclear. Looked up from germline, CDR1 is MNHNY and CDR2 is SVGAGI (reference sequence). V was shortened by 0 bases and J by 6 bases, with 11 bases between the two germline ends. There are 14 residues in the CDR3. The CDR3 here is CASSYSTPRPEAFF. The CDR3 coding sequence is TGTGCCAGCAGTTACTCGACGCCGCGGCCTGAAGCTTTCTTT.

This chain connects TRBV5-1 to TRBJ2-1; TRBD2 matches 7 bases. CDR1 is SGHRS and CDR2 is YFSETQ in the germline V gene. V dropped 0 bases and J dropped 4; count of bases not matched to a gene: 10. This CDR3 comprises 17 residues. This chain's CDR3 is CASSLEGGRASYNEQFF. CDR3 coding DNA: TGCGCCAGCAGCTTGGAGGGTGGGAGGGCCTCATACAATGAGCAGTTCTTC.

The genes are TRBV6-1 and TRBJ1-1; D remains ambiguous. Germline V CDR1 and CDR2: MNHNS, SASEGT. There are 13 residues in the CDR3. V lost 3 bases to trimming and J lost 2 bases, with 7 bases between them. CDR3 sequence reads: CASSETSNTEAFF. For the CDR3, the DNA is TGTGCCAGCAGTGAGACAAGCAACACTGAAGCTTTCTTT.

The V and J genes are TRBV10-3 and TRBJ2-2; 7 nucleotides align to TRBD1. The CDR3 sequence is 19 residues long. V was clipped by 3 bases and J by 0 bases; unmatched bases: 13. Germline CDR1 is ENHRY and CDR2 is SYGVKD. CDR3 sequence: CAISDPETGNTANTGELFF. CDR3 in DNA: TGTGCCATCAGTGATCCCGAGACAGGGAACACCGCGAACACCGGGGAGCTGTTTTTT.

V usage is TRBV7-2 and J usage is TRBJ2-3; D perhaps matches TRBD2 (5 bases). The germline V and J ends were trimmed by 1 base and 4 bases, with 9 bases remaining between them. This CDR3 has 14 residues. Germline-derived CDR1 and CDR2 are SGHTA and FQGNSA. The CDR3 spells CASSLGAGADTQYF. CDR3 in DNA: TGTGCCAGCAGCTTAGGGGCCGGGGCAGATACGCAGTATTTT. Together with reference TRBV7-2 and TRBJ2-3, the CDR3 gives the full variable domain: GAGVSQSPSNKVTEKGKDVELRCDPISGHTALYWYRQSLGQGLEFLIYFQGNSAPDKSGLPSDRFSAERTGGSVSTLTIQRTQQEDSAVYLCASSLGAGADTQYFGPGTRLTVL.

The rearrangement joins TRBV11-3 to TRBJ2-1; 7 nucleotides line up with TRBD2. Germline V gene lookup returns CDR1 SGHNT and CDR2 YENEEA. CDR3 length equals 15 residues. V lost 3 bases to trimming and J lost 5 bases; unmatched junction nucleotides: 7. CDR3 DNA sequence: TGTGCCAGCAGCTTCCTTGGCGGGAGCCACAATGAGCAGTTCTTC. This translates into CASSFLGGSHNEQFF.

This clone was observed a handful of times. The chain combines TRBV7-9 with TRBJ2-5; no definite D call. This CDR3 has 14 amino acids. Trimming pared 1 base from V and 4 bases from J, leaving 10 bases between. Looked up from germline, CDR1 is SEHNR and CDR2 is FQNEAQ (reference sequence). The CDR3 DNA sequence: TGTGCCAGCAGCTTAGGATTAGCTCGAGAGACCCAGTACTTC. Translating gives CASSLGLARETQYF.

This clone was detected a few times. V gene TRBV11-2 combines with J gene TRBJ2-1; 12 positions match TRBD2. The CDR3 totals 14 residues. J was trimmed by 9 bases and V by 3 bases; bases with no gene match: 3. Germline V gives CDR1 SGHAT, CDR2 FQNNGV. CDR3 DNA sequence: TGTGCCAGCAGCTTGGGACTAGCGGGTCGTGAGCAGTTCTTC. Amino acid sequence: CASSLGLAGREQFF.

The chain couples TRBV30 to TRBJ2-7; TRBD1 matches at 9 bases. J gave up 6 bases and V 0 bases, and 3 bases lay outside the gene matches. The CDR3 has 13 residues. Germline CDR1 reads GTSNPN; CDR2 reads SVGIG (reference sequence). The CDR3 DNA is TGTGCCTGGAGTGTGGGACAGGGCGGCGAGCAGTACTTC. It encodes CAWSVGQGGEQYF.

The chain is built from TRBV7-2 and TRBJ1-1; D might be TRBD1 (6 bases). V was pared by 3 bases and J by 0 bases, with 11 bases between. This CDR3 spans 15 amino acids. Germline lookup yields CDR1 SGHTA and CDR2 FQGNSA. This CDR3 is CASSFSGQLNTEAFF. DNA of the CDR3: TGTGCCAGCAGCTTTTCCGGACAGTTGAACACTGAAGCTTTCTTT.

The chain uses TRBV30 and TRBJ1-3, with a possible D match to TRBD1 (5 bases). The CDR3 has 11 residues. CDR1 is GTSNPN, CDR2 SVGIG, per germline (reference sequence). Trimming pared 4 bases from V and 10 bases from J, leaving 11 bases between. The CDR3 region has the DNA TGTGCCTGGATATTGGGGCCAACCATATATTTT. Translated, it gives CAWILGPTIYF.

The chain employs TRBV29-1 and TRBJ2-3; 7 bases are shared with TRBD2. Looked up from germline, CDR1 is SQVTM and CDR2 is ANQGSEA. This CDR3 is 13 amino acids long. J lost 4 bases, V lost 4 bases, and 5 bases had no gene match. The CDR3 DNA follows: TGCAGCGTTGCGGGACTACACTCAGATACGCAGTATTTT. Translated, it gives CSVAGLHSDTQYF.

There are a few counts of this clone. The chain carries TRBV30 and TRBJ2-7; 8 bases are a match to TRBD2. V lost 5 bases to trimming and J lost 2 bases; unmatched junction nucleotides: 11. Germline-derived CDR1 and CDR2 are GTSNPN and SVGIG (reference sequence). This CDR3 comprises 15 residues. The CDR3 reads CAWGKIAGNPYEQYF. For the CDR3, the DNA is TGTGCCTGGGGTAAGATAGCGGGGAACCCCTACGAGCAGTACTTC.

V usage is TRBV7-2 and J usage is TRBJ2-7, with 11 bases fitting TRBD2. This CDR3 has 15 residues. In germline, CDR1 is SGHTA, CDR2 FQGNSA. Trimming cost V 5 bases and J 4 bases; bases outside gene matches: 7. The CDR3 loop reads CASSRRLAGIYEQYF. The CDR3 bases are TGTGCCAGCAGCCGACGACTAGCGGGAATTTACGAGCAGTACTTC.

The chain recombines TRBV11-2 with TRBJ2-7; TRBD2 matches 7 bases. Germline-derived CDR1 and CDR2 are SGHAT and FQNNGV. Trimming at V came to 5 bases and at J to 5 bases, leaving 12 bases not matched to a gene. CDR3 size: 15 residues. This chain's CDR3 is CASSPRTRGRHEQYF. CDR3 DNA sequence: TGTGCCAGCAGCCCGCGGACTAGAGGGCGGCACGAGCAGTACTTC.

J is TRBJ2-3 and V is TRBV2, with 12 nucleotides matching TRBD2. This CDR3 has 16 amino acids. V lost 1 base and J lost 7; bases outside the gene matches: 6. Germline CDR1 is SNHLY and CDR2 is FYNNEI. CDR3 residues: CASSEESGLAGYTQYF. The CDR3 nucleotides read TGTGCCAGCAGTGAAGAGTCGGGACTAGCGGGCTATACGCAGTATTTT.

The chain links TRBV5-8 to TRBJ1-5; 9 bases map to TRBD1. The CDR3 is 15 residues long. The trim removed 4 bases at V and 4 bases at J, leaving 6 bases unmatched. Germline values: CDR1 SGHTS, CDR2 YDEGEE. The CDR3 DNA reads TGTGCCAGCAGCAGGGACAGGGTGGCTAATCAGCCCCAGCATTTT. It specifies CASSRDRVANQPQHF.